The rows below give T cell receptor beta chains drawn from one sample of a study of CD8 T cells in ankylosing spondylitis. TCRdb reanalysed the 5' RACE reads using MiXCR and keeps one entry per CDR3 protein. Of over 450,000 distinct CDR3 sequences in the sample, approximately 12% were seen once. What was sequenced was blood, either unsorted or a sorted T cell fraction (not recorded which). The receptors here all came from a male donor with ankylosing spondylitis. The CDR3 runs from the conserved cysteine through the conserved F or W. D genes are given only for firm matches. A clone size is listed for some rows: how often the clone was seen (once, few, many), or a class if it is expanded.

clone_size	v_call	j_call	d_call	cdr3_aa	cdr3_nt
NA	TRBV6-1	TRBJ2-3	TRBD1	CASRSRDRGSDTQYF	TGTGCCAGCAGGAGCCGGGACAGGGGCTCAGATACGCAGTATTTT
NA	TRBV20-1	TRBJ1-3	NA	CSAEAGRWGGNTIYF	TGCAGTGCAGAGGCAGGTCGCTGGGGTGGAAACACCATATATTTT
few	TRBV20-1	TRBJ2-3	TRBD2	CSARMGWGTSGSTDTQYF	TGCAGTGCTAGAATGGGCTGGGGGACTAGCGGGAGCACAGATACGCAGTATTTT
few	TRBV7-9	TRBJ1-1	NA	CASRRGHLNTEAFF	TGTGCCAGCAGGCGGGGACACCTGAACACTGAAGCTTTCTTT
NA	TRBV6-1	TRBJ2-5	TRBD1	CASRRTGGETQYF	TGTGCCAGCAGAAGGACAGGGGGGGAGACCCAGTACTTC
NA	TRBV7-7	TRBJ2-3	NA	CASSSDGGTDTQYF	TGTGCCAGCAGCTCGGATGGTGGCACAGATACGCAGTATTTT
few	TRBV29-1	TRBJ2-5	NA	CSVELRRTDRETQYF	TGCAGCGTTGAACTCCGGCGGACAGACAGAGAGACCCAGTACTTC
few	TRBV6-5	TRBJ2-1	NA	CASSYPGREGFF	TGTGCCAGCTCCTACCCAGGAAGGGAAGGGTTCTTC
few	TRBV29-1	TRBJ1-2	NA	CSVLAGSNYGYTF	TGCAGCGTATTGGCAGGTTCTAACTATGGCTACACCTTC
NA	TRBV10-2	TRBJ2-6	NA	CASSNPRSGANVLTF	TGCGCCAGCAGTAACCCCCGGTCGGGGGCCAACGTCCTGACTTTC
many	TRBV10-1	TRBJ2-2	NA	CASSESGTGELFF	TGCGCCAGCAGTGAGTCTGGGACCGGGGAGCTGTTTTTT
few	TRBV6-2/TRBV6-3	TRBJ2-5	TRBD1	CASTYSGQGLRETQYF	TGTGCCAGCACCTACTCGGGACAGGGACTACGGGAGACCCAGTACTTC
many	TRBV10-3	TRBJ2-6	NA	CAISPSSGANVLTF	TGTGCCATCAGTCCAAGCTCTGGGGCCAACGTCCTGACTTTC
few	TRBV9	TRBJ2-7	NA	CASSPSWDGSDEQYF	TGTGCCAGCAGCCCGAGTTGGGACGGGTCAGACGAGCAGTACTTC
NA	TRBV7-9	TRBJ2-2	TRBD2	CASHSGRADTGELFF	TGTGCCAGTCATAGCGGGAGGGCCGACACCGGGGAGCTGTTTTTT
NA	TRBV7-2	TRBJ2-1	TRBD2	CASIEDLAGVGEQFF	TGTGCCAGCATCGAAGACCTAGCGGGAGTTGGTGAGCAGTTCTTC
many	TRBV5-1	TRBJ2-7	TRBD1	CASSQGASYEQYF	TGCGCCAGCTCTCAGGGGGCATCCTACGAGCAGTACTTC
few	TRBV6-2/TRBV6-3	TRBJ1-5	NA	CASSPRDLRASISSNQPQHF	TGTGCCAGCAGTCCCCGGGACCTCCGAGCCTCTATATCGAGCAATCAGCCCCAGCATTTT
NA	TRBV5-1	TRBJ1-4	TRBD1	CASSWGTGGEKLFF	TGCGCCAGCAGCTGGGGGACAGGGGGCGAAAAACTGTTTTTT
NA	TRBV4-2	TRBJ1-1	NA	CASSQDIGGAREAFF	TGTGCCAGCAGCCAAGATATCGGCGGGGCACGTGAAGCTTTCTTT
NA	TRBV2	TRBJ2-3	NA	CASSEARTDTQYF	TGTGCCAGCAGTGAGGCTCGGACAGATACGCAGTATTTT
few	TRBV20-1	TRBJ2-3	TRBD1	CSLLRGYGTDTQYF	TGCAGTCTCCTCAGGGGGTACGGCACAGATACGCAGTATTTT
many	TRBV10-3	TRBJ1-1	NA	CAISEYGADSEAFF	TGTGCCATCAGTGAGTACGGGGCGGACAGTGAAGCTTTCTTT
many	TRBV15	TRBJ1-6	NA	CATSLSRGDSPLHF	TGTGCCACCAGCCTCTCAAGGGGTGATTCACCCCTCCACTTT
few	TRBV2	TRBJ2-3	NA	CARGSSGSTDTQYF	TGTGCCAGGGGGTCAAGCGGGAGCACAGATACGCAGTATTTT
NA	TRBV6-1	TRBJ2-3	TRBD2	CASSDNSGRWKDTQYF	TGTGCCAGCAGTGACAATAGCGGGAGGTGGAAAGATACGCAGTATTTT
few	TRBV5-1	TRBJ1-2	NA	CASSKSGSYGYTF	TGCGCCAGCAGCAAATCCGGGAGCTATGGCTACACCTTC
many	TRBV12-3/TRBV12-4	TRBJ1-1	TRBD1	CASSTTGGRTEAFF	TGTGCCAGCAGTACAACAGGGGGCAGGACTGAAGCTTTCTTT
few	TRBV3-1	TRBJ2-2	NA	CASSRTTPGELFF	TGTGCCAGCAGCCGGACTACCCCCGGGGAGCTGTTTTTT
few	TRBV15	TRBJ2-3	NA	CATSREAGMGTSTDTQYF	TGTGCCACCAGCAGAGAGGCCGGGATGGGGACTAGCACAGATACGCAGTATTTT
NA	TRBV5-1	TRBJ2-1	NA	CASSQTPGDYNEQFF	TGCGCCAGCAGCCAGACCCCTGGGGACTACAATGAGCAGTTCTTC
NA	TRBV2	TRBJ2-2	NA	CASFTWSLPSAGELFF	TGTGCCAGCTTCACATGGTCTCTACCCTCGGCCGGGGAGCTGTTTTTT
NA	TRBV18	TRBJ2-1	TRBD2	CASSPQTSGRIGSEQFF	TGTGCCAGCTCACCCCAGACTAGCGGGAGAATCGGGAGTGAGCAGTTCTTC
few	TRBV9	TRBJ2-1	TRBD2	CASSVGGLVGEEQFF	TGTGCCAGCAGCGTAGGCGGACTAGTGGGGGAAGAGCAGTTCTTC
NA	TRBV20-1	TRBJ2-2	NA	CSALGRTTNTGELFF	TGCAGTGCTTTGGGACGGACGACGAACACCGGGGAGCTGTTTTTT
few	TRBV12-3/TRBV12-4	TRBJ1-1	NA	CASSLDSGSRAFF	TGTGCCAGCAGTTTAGATTCCGGCAGCCGGGCTTTCTTT
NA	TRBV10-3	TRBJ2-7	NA	CAIRGWGNSYEQYF	TGTGCCATCAGGGGCTGGGGCAACTCCTACGAGCAGTACTTC
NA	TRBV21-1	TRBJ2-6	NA	CASSYRVPGANVLTF	TGTGCCAGCAGCTACAGGGTTCCCGGGGCCAACGTCCTGACTTTC
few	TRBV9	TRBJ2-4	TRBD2	CASGRGGDDGIQYF	TGTGCCAGCGGCCGGGGGGGGGATGATGGCATTCAGTACTTC
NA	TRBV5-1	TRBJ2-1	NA	CASSLAARRVNEQFF	TGCGCCAGCAGCTTAGCAGCGAGACGGGTTAATGAGCAGTTCTTC